This paragraph covers one TCR beta chain sequence. Its antigen is unidentified. The data were taken from a study of response to subunit inactivated influenza vaccine. Findings and caveats of the study: Few new T cells, the authors suggested, are recruited by each seasonal influenza vaccination.

In TCRdb, the RT-PCR reads were re-called with MiXCR into one record per CDR3 protein. This table has 500,000 to 600,000 distinct CDR3 sequences, around 15% appearing once. Trimming shortened V by 3 bases and J by 4 bases, and 12 bases separated the two germline ends. The CDR3 consists of 14 residues. The material was PBMCs from blood, obtained about 11 days after vaccination. The TCR sequence derives from a man aged 50-60 years who received an inactivated influenza vaccine. The chain uses TRBV12-3 or TRBV12-4 and TRBJ1-2; the D gene is possibly TRBD1 (5 bases). CDR3 sequence: CASSFRDGFYGYTF. As DNA, the CDR3 is TGTGCCAGCAGTTTTAGGGACGGTTTCTATGGCTACACCTTC.